This entry lists 16 T cell receptor beta chains sequenced from one sample in a study of OX40 agonist ivuxolimab in advanced cancers. Profiling relied on immunoSEQ multiplex PCR, and the TCRdb table lists in-frame clones only, not all of them. The profile shows some 150,000 clones, less than 95% of them singletons. This sample comprised CD4+ or CD8+ T cells sorted from blood, obtained in a trial of the OX40 agonist ivuxolimab. The receptors derive from an adult with an advanced solid tumor such as melanoma, head and neck, liver or kidney cancer.

The V and J genes are TRBV19 and TRBJ1-5; 8 nucleotides agree with TRBD1. V shed 3 bases, J shed 6 bases, and the junction held 10 bases outside the gene matches. Germline V gene lookup returns CDR1 LNHDA and CDR2 SQIVND (reference sequence). This CDR3 contains 16 residues. Here the CDR3 DNA reads TGTGCCAGTAGTATTGACGCCGCAGGGGGCTCTCAGCCCCAGCATTTT. It codes for CASSIDAAGGSQPQHF. The full variable domain, rest sourced from reference TRBV19 and TRBJ1-5, is DGGITQSPKYLFRKEGQNVTLSCEQNLNHDAMYWYRQDPGQGLRLIYYSQIVNDFQKGDIAEGYSVSREKKESFPLTVTSAQKNPTAFYLCASSIDAAGGSQPQHFGDGTRLSIL.

This chain joins TRBV6-1 and TRBJ2-7; D remains unclear. CDR1 is MNHNS, CDR2 SASEGT, per germline. The CDR3 contains 14 residues. Trimming took off 1 base at V and 6 bases at J, with 13 bases between the two ends. In DNA, the CDR3 is TGTGCCAGCAGTGAAGTTCGTTCCAGAAGCGAGCAGTACTTC. Its translation is CASSEVRSRSEQYF.

DNA of the CDR3: TGTGCCATCAGTGGAGTAGCTAGCGGGGAACTTAACAATGAGCAGTTCTTC. Its translation is CAISGVASGELNNEQFF. V is TRBV10-3 and J is TRBJ2-1, with 9 nucleotides matching TRBD2. V dropped 4 bases and J dropped 5; count of bases not matched to a gene: 12. Germline V gene sequence: CDR1 ENHRY, CDR2 SYGVKD. CDR3 length: 17 amino acids.

V is TRBV5-4 and J is TRBJ2-7, with D possibly called TRBD1 or TRBD2 (5 bases each). Trimming shortened V by 1 base and J by 2 bases, and 10 bases separated the two germline ends. The CDR3 consists of 14 residues. Looked up from germline, CDR1 is SGHNT and CDR2 is YYREEE (reference sequence). CDR3 sequence: CASSLYGGAYEQYF. The DNA of the CDR3 is TGTGCCAGCAGCTTGTATGGGGGAGCCTACGAGCAGTACTTC.

This sequence joins TRBV28 and TRBJ2-7; the D gene is possibly TRBD2 (7 bases). V shed 4 bases and J shed 3 bases, with 16 bases lying between them. The CDR3 is 15 amino acids. CDR1 is MDHEN, CDR2 SYDVKM, per germline. Here the CDR3 DNA reads TGTGCCAGCAGTTCACCGGGGGGCTACGACTACGAGCAGTACTTC. It translates to CASSSPGGYDYEQYF.

The genes are TRBV6-4 and TRBJ1-1, with D hard to call. Trimming took 5 bases from V and 0 from J, leaving 13 bases between them. The CDR3 is 15 residues long. Germline V gene lookup returns CDR1 MRHNA and CDR2 SNTAGT. CDR3 coding DNA: TGTGCCAGCAGTCCTCAGTTCAATATGAACACTGAAGCTTTCTTT. Amino acids: CASSPQFNMNTEAFF.

The V call is TRBV2, the J call TRBJ1-4; D ambiguous. The germline CDR1 and CDR2 sequences are SNHLY and FYNNEI. Between the trimmed V and J ends, which lost 2 bases and 6 bases, there was a span of 10 bases. The CDR3 length is 14 residues. Here the CDR3 DNA reads TGTGCCAGCAGTGAATCCCCAGCCTATGAAAAACTGTTTTTT. The encoded protein is CASSESPAYEKLFF.

V and J are TRBV7-8 and TRBJ2-7, with 7 bases that match TRBD1. V shed 7 bases, J shed 2 bases, and the junction held 5 bases outside the gene matches. Per germline, CDR1 SGHVS and CDR2 FQNEAQ. The CDR3 covers 13 residues. The chain's CDR3 is CASTEGAPYEQYF. CDR3 in DNA: TGTGCCAGCACCGAGGGGGCCCCCTACGAGCAGTACTTC.

The chain carries TRBV4-2 and TRBJ1-3, with D uncertain. The CDR3 is made up of 16 amino acids. Looked up from germline, CDR1 is LGHNA and CDR2 is YNFKEQ. V was pared by 0 bases and J by 1 base, with 10 bases between. CDR3 region: CASSQDIRRSGNTIYF. As DNA, the CDR3 is TGTGCCAGCAGCCAAGATATACGGAGGTCTGGAAACACCATATATTTT.

This chain links TRBV18 with TRBJ2-7; D is perhaps TRBD2 (6 bases). The CDR3 extends over 16 amino acids. The germline gives CDR1 KGHSH, CDR2 LQKENI. The V end lost 3 bases, the J end lost 2 bases, and 17 bases lay between the germline ends. The CDR3 sequence is CASSPTAGEVPYEQYF. The CDR3 DNA reads as TGTGCCAGCTCACCGACAGCCGGGGAGGTTCCCTACGAGCAGTACTTC.

In this sample, this clone turned up once. The chain carries TRBV6-1 and TRBJ2-1, with TRBD2 matching 9 bases. The CDR3 contains 15 residues. The V gene's germline CDR1 is MNHNS and CDR2 SASEGT. Unmatched junction bases numbered 8, after V lost 8 bases and J lost 3 bases. CDR3 sequence (DNA): TGTGCCAGCGAAGCGGGAGGCCTATACTACAATGAGCAGTTCTTC. Residues: CASEAGGLYYNEQFF.

The chain recombines TRBV4-1 with TRBJ1-4; D possibly corresponds to TRBD1 (6 bases). CDR1 and CDR2 from the germline V gene are MGHRA and YSYEKL. The CDR3 has 15 residues. V lost 1 base and J lost 8, with 14 bases in between. CDR3 DNA sequence: TGCGCCAGCAGCCAAGGTTGGGGGCGTGGCGAAAAACTGTTTTTT. Its protein is CASSQGWGRGEKLFF.

This chain joins TRBV7-2 and TRBJ1-1, with a possible D match to TRBD1 (5 bases). The CDR3 extends over 14 amino acids. The germline V gene has CDR1 SGHTA and CDR2 FQGNSA. V lost 0 bases and J lost 4, with 9 bases in between. Written as DNA, the CDR3 is TGTGCCAGCAGCTTAGCAGGGGCGACCACTGAAGCTTTCTTT. Its translation is CASSLAGATTEAFF. Full variable domain (missing parts from reference TRBV7-2 and TRBJ1-1): GAGVSQSPSNKVTEKGKDVELRCDPISGHTALYWYRQSLGQGLEFLIYFQGNSAPDKSGLPSDRFSAERTGGSVSTLTIQRTQQEDSAVYLCASSLAGATTEAFFGQGTRLTVV.

This clone showed up just once. The chain is built from TRBV19 and TRBJ2-3; TRBD2 matches 12 bases. The CDR3 spans 16 residues. The germline V gene encodes CDR1 LNHDA and CDR2 SQIVND (reference sequence). Trimming at V came to 6 bases and at J to 2 bases, leaving 6 bases not matched to a gene. CDR3 DNA: TGTGCCAGTAGCTCCTGGACTAGCGGGAACACAGATACGCAGTATTTT. It yields the protein CASSSWTSGNTDTQYF.

The sample holds one count of this clone. The V gene is TRBV7-2, the J gene TRBJ2-5, with TRBD1 matching 9 bases. With 4 bases clipped from V and 7 bases from J, the junction kept 16 bases outside the gene matches. The germline V gene has CDR1 SGHTA and CDR2 FQGNSA. CDR3 length equals 17 residues. The CDR3 spells CASSSFPGQGPLVTQYF. DNA of the CDR3: TGTGCCAGCAGCTCCTTTCCGGGACAGGGTCCCCTTGTGACCCAGTACTTC.

The chain employs TRBV5-1 and TRBJ2-1, with 7 bases identical to TRBD1. Trimming took 7 bases from V and 6 from J; bases not matched to a gene: 10. This CDR3 has 14 amino acids. CDR1 and CDR2 from the germline V gene are SGHRS and YFSETQ. DNA for the CDR3: TGCGCCAGCGGGGACAGTCTAGGGATCAATGAGCAGTTCTTC. As protein: CASGDSLGINEQFF. The whole variable domain, remainder taken from reference TRBV5-1 and TRBJ2-1, is KAGVTQTPRYLIKTRGQQVTLSCSPISGHRSVSWYQQTPGQGLQFLFEYFSETQRNKGNFPGRFSGRQFSNSRSEMNVSTLELGDSALYLCASGDSLGINEQFFGPGTRLTVL.